These 17 T cell receptor beta chains originate from one sample sequenced in a study of identical twins. TCRdb itself ran the 5' RACE reads through MiXCR, one entry per CDR3 protein. The data show about 550,000 distinct CDR3 sequences, about 20% seen once. Separately, the same data were catalogued under a study of yellow fever vaccine responses in identical twins.

Sequencing used CD4+ T cells sorted from blood. These receptors all come from a woman under 30 in good health.

The sample holds many counts of this clonotype. The CDR3 DNA reads as TGTGCCAGCAGCCCCTTTTCGAGCCATTCACCCCTCCACTTT. It yields the protein CASSPFSSHSPLHF. This chain uses TRBV7-2 with TRBJ1-6; unclear D gene. Per the germline V gene, CDR1 is SGHTA and CDR2 is FQGNSA. The CDR3 covers 14 residues. Trimming left V 5 bases short and J 8 bases short, with 13 bases between. Based on the CDR3 plus reference TRBV7-2 and TRBJ1-6, the full variable domain is GAGVSQSPSNKVTEKGKDVELRCDPISGHTALYWYRQSLGQGLEFLIYFQGNSAPDKSGLPSDRFSAERTGGSVSTLTIQRTQQEDSAVYLCASSPFSSHSPLHFGNGTRLTVT.

This clonotype has more than one count but fewer than ten. The rearrangement joins TRBV9 to TRBJ2-2; tentatively, D is TRBD2 (6 bases). The CDR3 runs 16 residues. Germline V gene lookup returns CDR1 SGDLS and CDR2 YYNGEE. V lost 0 bases and J 4 bases, leaving 13 bases between the germline ends. For the CDR3, the DNA is TGTGCCAGCAGCGTAGTTTTTAACGGGGGCACCGGGGAGCTGTTTTTT. This encodes CASSVVFNGGTGELFF. Based on the CDR3 plus reference TRBV9 and TRBJ2-2, the full variable domain is DSGVTQTPKHLITATGQRVTLRCSPRSGDLSVYWYQQSLDQGLQFLIQYYNGEERAKGNILERFSAQQFPDLHSELNLSSLELGDSALYFCASSVVFNGGTGELFFGEGSRLTVL.

This clonotype has just a few counts. This chain uses TRBV12-3 or TRBV12-4 with TRBJ2-2, with 12 bases lining up with TRBD2. With V trimmed by 6 bases and J by 6 bases, 5 bases remained unmatched. The CDR3 spans 15 residues. The CDR3 here is CASRSSGGAAGELFF. The CDR3 DNA reads as TGTGCCAGCAGATCTAGCGGGGGGGCCGCCGGGGAGCTGTTTTTT.

This clonotype was counted a few times. In DNA form, the CDR3 reads TGTGCCAGCAGTTACTTCTCGGGACTAGCGGGGGGGCCAACCGGGGAGCTGTTTTTT. It codes for CASSYFSGLAGGPTGELFF. The genes are TRBV6-5 and TRBJ2-2; 16 positions agree with TRBD2. CDR1 and CDR2 (germline): MNHEY, SVGAGI. Trimming cost V 1 base and J 5 bases; bases outside gene matches: 7. This CDR3 contains 19 residues.

The chain employs TRBV7-8 and TRBJ1-2, with 9 bases lining up with TRBD1. Germline CDR1 reads SGHVS; CDR2 reads FQNEAQ. V shed 3 bases, J shed 4 bases, and the junction held 9 bases outside the gene matches. The CDR3 length is 16 residues. The CDR3 bases are TGTGCCAGCAGCTTCCAGCACAGGGGGCCCACCTATGGCTACACCTTC. Translation gives CASSFQHRGPTYGYTF.

The genes are TRBV29-1 and TRBJ2-3, with 9 bases that match TRBD1. CDR1 is SQVTM, CDR2 ANQGSEA, per germline. V lost 6 bases and J lost 1; bases outside the gene matches: 5. This CDR3 contains 14 residues. CDR3 sequence reads: CSVEQGAGTDTQYF. CDR3 DNA: TGCAGCGTGGAACAGGGGGCAGGCACAGATACGCAGTATTTT.

This clonotype was seen more than once but under ten times. The genes are TRBV20-1 and TRBJ2-3, with a tentative D call TRBD2 (5 bases). In germline, CDR1 is DFQATT, CDR2 SNEGSKA (reference sequence). V dropped 0 bases and J dropped 3 bases, with 10 bases sitting between them. CDR3 length equals 14 residues. This CDR3 reads CSARDGSITDTQYF. CDR3 sequence (DNA): TGCAGTGCTAGAGATGGGAGTATAACAGATACGCAGTATTTT.

The chain employs TRBV7-9 and TRBJ1-2; 9 bases agree with TRBD1. Germline assignment: CDR1 SEHNR and CDR2 FQNEAQ (reference sequence). J was trimmed by 1 base and V by 4 bases; bases with no gene match: 7. The CDR3 loop spans 16 amino acids. The CDR3 sequence: CASSSSDRGYNYGYTF. The DNA for the CDR3 is TGTGCCAGCAGCTCCTCGGACAGGGGATATAACTATGGCTACACCTTC.

This sequence joins TRBV10-1 and TRBJ2-1; D is uncertain. Germline loops: CDR1 WNHNN, CDR2 SYGVQD (reference sequence). V was shortened by 3 bases and J by 2 bases, with 11 bases between the two germline ends. The CDR3 has 15 amino acids. CDR3 in DNA: TGCGCCAGCAGTGATAAGGCTAGTACCTACAATGAGCAGTTCTTC. Amino acid sequence: CASSDKASTYNEQFF.

The chain couples TRBV25-1 to TRBJ2-7; 7 bases fit TRBD1. V dropped 4 bases and J dropped 3; count of bases not matched to a gene: 6. CDR3 length: 14 amino acids. Per the germline V gene, CDR1 is MGHDK and CDR2 is SYGVNS. The DNA of the CDR3 is TGTGCCAGCAGTGGAAAGACAGGGCTCTACGAGCAGTACTTC. Translation gives CASSGKTGLYEQYF.

This clonotype occurred a few times. V is TRBV2 and J is TRBJ2-3; D is undetermined. Trimming removed 6 bases from V and 6 bases from J, with 10 bases in between. The CDR3 has 12 residues. CDR1 SNHLY and CDR2 FYNNEI come from the germline V gene. The CDR3 protein is CASRGDPDTQYF. CDR3 coding DNA: TGTGCCAGCAGGGGCGACCCGGATACGCAGTATTTT.

This clonotype occurred a few times. The chain links TRBV28 to TRBJ2-5; TRBD1 agrees at 7 bases. This CDR3 has 15 amino acids. The ends lost 3 bases at V and 4 bases at J; junction bases unmatched: 8. Germline-derived CDR1 and CDR2 are MDHEN and SYDVKM. The CDR3 loop reads CASSFGRQGLETQYF. The CDR3 DNA reads as TGTGCCAGCAGTTTTGGGCGACAGGGCTTAGAGACCCAGTACTTC.

Written as DNA, the CDR3 is TGTGCCACCAGTGGGACTAGCGGGAAGTACAATGAGCAGTTCTTC. Protein: CATSGTSGKYNEQFF. The rearrangement joins TRBV24-1 to TRBJ2-1, with 12 bases aligning to TRBD2. This CDR3 region has 15 residues. V lost 5 bases and J lost 4; bases outside the gene matches: 2. Germline V gene data show CDR1 as KGHDR and CDR2 as SFDVKD.

The table lists this clonotype with a few counts. Germline is not matched at one junction end, which may reflect a read error. This chain connects TRBV5-1 to TRBJ2-7; no definite D call. Per the germline V gene, CDR1 is SGHRS and CDR2 is YFSETQ. There are 13 residues in the CDR3. The CDR3 here is CASSLAPSYEQYF. CDR3 bases: TGTGCCAGCAGCTTAGCTCCTAGCTACGAGCAGTACTTC.

This clonotype has more than one count but fewer than ten. This chain links TRBV28 with TRBJ1-2; 12 positions match TRBD1. The CDR3 loop spans 15 amino acids. J was trimmed by 4 bases and V by 2 bases; bases with no gene match: 2. Germline V gives CDR1 MDHEN, CDR2 SYDVKM. CDR3 coding DNA: TGTGCCAGCAGTTTACCGGGACAGGGGGCCTATGGCTACACCTTC. Protein sequence: CASSLPGQGAYGYTF.

The gene calls are TRBV29-1 and TRBJ2-3; 16 bases map to TRBD2. J gave up 0 bases and V 7 bases, and 4 bases lay outside the gene matches. The length of the CDR3 is 16 residues. CDR1 SQVTM and CDR2 ANQGSEA come from the germline V gene. The CDR3 DNA reads TGCAGCGCCTCGGGACTAGCGGGGGGGAGCACAGATACGCAGTATTTT. It specifies CSASGLAGGSTDTQYF.

This clonotype was counted a few times. The V call is TRBV19, the J call TRBJ2-1; D might be TRBD1 (6 bases). Per germline, CDR1 LNHDA and CDR2 SQIVND (reference sequence). Trimming left V 5 bases short and J 4 bases short, with 12 bases between. The CDR3 runs to 14 residues. The CDR3 coding sequence is TGTGCCAGTAGTTTCTCCGGGACATACAATGAGCAGTTCTTC. Its protein product is CASSFSGTYNEQFF. The full variable domain, in which reference TRBV19 and TRBJ2-1 provide the parts outside the CDR3, is DGGITQSPKYLFRKEGQNVTLSCEQNLNHDAMYWYRQDPGQGLRLIYYSQIVNDFQKGDIAEGYSVSREKKESFPLTVTSAQKNPTAFYLCASSFSGTYNEQFFGPGTRLTVL.